These 10 T cell receptor beta chains share one sample of origin, sequenced in a study of read filtering for tumor transcriptome and immune sequencing. This library used approximately 390 ng RNA and molecular barcoded adaptors spanning alpha/delta and beta/gamma chains. From the reads, TCRdb called clonotypes with MiXCR, one entry per CDR3 protein. The sample holds tens of thousands of distinct CDR3 sequences, about a fifth seen once. The sequencing sample was made of a population of CD138-negative cells sorted from bone marrow. These receptors came from a donor over 35 with multiple myeloma.

This clonotype was observed a few times. The rearrangement uses TRBV7-6 and TRBJ1-3, with 8 bases that match TRBD1. J gave up 0 bases and V 1 base, and 20 bases lay outside the gene matches. From germline, CDR1 is SGHVS and CDR2 FNYEAQ. The CDR3 is 22 residues long. For the CDR3, the DNA is TGTGCCAGCAGCTTAGTATCTGTCTCGGACAGGGCCTTTGGGCGCTCTGGAAACACCATATATTTT. Its protein is CASSLVSVSDRAFGRSGNTIYF.

This clonotype was seen at least ten times. This rearrangement joins TRBV6-1 to TRBJ1-5, with 9 nucleotides matching TRBD1. Germline assignment: CDR1 MNHNS and CDR2 SASEGT. V was clipped by 1 base and J by 7 bases; unmatched bases: 2. This CDR3 comprises 14 residues. In DNA form, the CDR3 reads TGTGCCAGCAGTGAAGGGGACAGGGTGCAGCCCCAGCATTTT. Protein product: CASSEGDRVQPQHF.

The genes are TRBV28 and TRBJ2-5; 8 bases agree with TRBD1. Per the germline V gene, CDR1 is MDHEN and CDR2 is SYDVKM. Unmatched junction bases numbered 6, after V lost 3 bases and J lost 3 bases. This CDR3 contains 15 residues. The CDR3 sequence is CASSFRQGLKETQYF. CDR3 nucleotide sequence: TGTGCCAGCAGTTTCCGACAGGGGTTGAAAGAGACCCAGTACTTC.

This clonotype came up many times. V gene TRBV20-1 combines with J gene TRBJ2-1; 7 nucleotides match TRBD2. Per germline, CDR1 DFQATT and CDR2 SNEGSKA (reference sequence). The length of the CDR3 is 14 residues. J gave up 8 bases and V 6 bases, and 13 bases lay outside the gene matches. The DNA for the CDR3 is TGCAGTGCAATACCGGGACTATCGGCCGATGAGCAGTTCTTC. This encodes CSAIPGLSADEQFF.

The DNA for the CDR3 is TGCGCCAGCAGCTTGGGACCGATTAGGGAAAACTATGGCTACACCTTC. Translation: CASSLGPIRENYGYTF. The rearrangement links TRBV5-1 to TRBJ1-2; D not resolved. The length of the CDR3 is 16 residues. CDR1 is SGHRS, CDR2 YFSETQ, per germline. V lost 0 bases, J lost 2 bases, and 14 bases lay in between.

This clonotype was counted at least ten times. The J gene is TRBJ2-3, the V gene TRBV2; D is perhaps TRBD1 (5 bases). V was clipped by 1 base and J by 5 bases, with 10 bases between them. The CDR3 loop spans 14 amino acids. In germline, CDR1 is SNHLY, CDR2 FYNNEI. The CDR3 bases are TGTGCCAGCAGTGAAGTTGGGGCAGGAGATACGCAGTATTTT. Protein sequence: CASSEVGAGDTQYF.

On this clonotype: A much larger clone lies a single base off, so this may be a read error. The chain combines TRBV7-7 with TRBJ2-5; D might be TRBD1 (6 bases). The CDR3 totals 16 residues. Germline CDR1 is SSHAT and CDR2 is FNYEAQ (reference sequence). CDR3: CASSLNPTGTQETQYF. CDR3 DNA: TGTGCTAGCAGCTTAAATCCGACAGGCACCCAAGAGACCCAGTACTTC.

This clonotype was observed at least ten times. V usage is TRBV13 and J usage is TRBJ1-1; D is perhaps TRBD1 (5 bases). CDR3 length: 15 amino acids. The ends were cut back, 8 bases at V and 2 bases at J, with 18 bases in the middle. CDR1 is PRHDT, CDR2 FYEKMQ, per germline (reference sequence). CDR3 in DNA: TGTGCCAGCGCATTTGGGGGAAAAGGCAACACTGAAGCTTTCTTT. This gives the protein CASAFGGKGNTEAFF.

Many counts were recorded for this clonotype. V is TRBV2 and J is TRBJ2-3, with unresolved D. CDR3 length: 12 amino acids. V shed 10 bases and J shed 5 bases, with 13 bases lying between them. The germline CDR1 and CDR2 sequences are SNHLY and FYNNEI. The chain's CDR3 is CATSKMGDTQYF. The CDR3, as DNA: TGTGCCACCTCGAAGATGGGAGATACGCAGTATTTT. The full variable domain, in which reference TRBV2 and TRBJ2-3 provide the parts outside the CDR3, is EPEVTQTPSHQVTQMGQEVILRCVPISNHLYFYWYRQILGQKVEFLVSFYNNEISEKSEIFDDQFSVERPDGSNFTLKIRSTKLEDSAMYFCATSKMGDTQYFGPGTRLTVL.

This clonotype was counted at least ten times. The V gene is TRBV6-5, the J gene TRBJ2-2, with TRBD2 as a possible D gene (6 bases). Trimming removed 7 bases at V and 1 base at J, with 16 bases between. This CDR3 is 16 amino acids long. CDR1 MNHEY and CDR2 SVGAGI come from the germline V gene. CDR3 nucleotides: TGTGCCAGCACCCCTTCGGGTAGCGGGAACACCGGGGAGCTGTTTTTT. This codes for CASTPSGSGNTGELFF.